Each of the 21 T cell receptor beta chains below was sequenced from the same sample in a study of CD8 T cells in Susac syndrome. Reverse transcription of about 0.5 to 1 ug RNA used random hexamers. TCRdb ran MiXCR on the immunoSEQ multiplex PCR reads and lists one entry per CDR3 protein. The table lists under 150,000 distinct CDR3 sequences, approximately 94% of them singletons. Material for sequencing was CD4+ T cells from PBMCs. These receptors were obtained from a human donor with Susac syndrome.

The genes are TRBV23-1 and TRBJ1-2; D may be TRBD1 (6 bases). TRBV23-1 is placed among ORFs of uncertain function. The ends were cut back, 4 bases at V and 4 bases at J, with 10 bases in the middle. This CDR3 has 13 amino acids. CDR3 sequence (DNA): TGCGCCAGCAGTCCTGGGACAAGCTATGGCTACACCTTC. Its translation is CASSPGTSYGYTF.

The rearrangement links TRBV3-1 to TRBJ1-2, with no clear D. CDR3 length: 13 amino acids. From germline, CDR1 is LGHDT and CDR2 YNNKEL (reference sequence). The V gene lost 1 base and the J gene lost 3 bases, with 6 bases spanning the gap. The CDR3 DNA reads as TGTGCCAGCAGCCAAGTCCCGGACTATGGCTACACCTTC. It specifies CASSQVPDYGYTF.

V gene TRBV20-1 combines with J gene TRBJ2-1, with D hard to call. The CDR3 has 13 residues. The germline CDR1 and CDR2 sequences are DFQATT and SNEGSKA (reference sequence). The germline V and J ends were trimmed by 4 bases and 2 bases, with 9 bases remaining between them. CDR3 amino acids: CSAKVPAYNEQFF. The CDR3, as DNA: TGCAGTGCTAAAGTTCCCGCCTACAATGAGCAGTTCTTC.

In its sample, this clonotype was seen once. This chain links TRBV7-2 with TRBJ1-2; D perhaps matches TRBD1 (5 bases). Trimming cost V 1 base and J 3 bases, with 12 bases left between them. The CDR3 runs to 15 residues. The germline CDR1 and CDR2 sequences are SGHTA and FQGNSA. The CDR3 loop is CASSLVGATDYGYTF. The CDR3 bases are TGTGCCAGCAGCTTAGTTGGGGCGACGGACTATGGCTACACCTTC.

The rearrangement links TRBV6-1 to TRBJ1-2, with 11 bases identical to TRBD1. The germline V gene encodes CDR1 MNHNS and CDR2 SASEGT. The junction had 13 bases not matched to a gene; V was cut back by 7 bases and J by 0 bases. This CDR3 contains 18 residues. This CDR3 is CASNHRAGQGAANYGYTF. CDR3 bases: TGTGCCAGCAACCACCGGGCCGGACAGGGGGCGGCTAACTATGGCTACACCTTC.

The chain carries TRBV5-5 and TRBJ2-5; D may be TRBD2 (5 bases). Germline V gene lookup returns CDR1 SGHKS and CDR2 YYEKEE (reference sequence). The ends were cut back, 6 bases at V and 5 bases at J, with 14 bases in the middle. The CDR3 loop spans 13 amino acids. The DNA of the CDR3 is TGTGCCAGCACGGGAATCGATGGGGAGACCCAGTACTTC. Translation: CASTGIDGETQYF.

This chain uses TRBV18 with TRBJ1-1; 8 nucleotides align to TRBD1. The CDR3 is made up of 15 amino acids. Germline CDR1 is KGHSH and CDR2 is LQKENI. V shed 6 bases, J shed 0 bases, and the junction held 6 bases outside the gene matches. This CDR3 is CASSLDRVMNTEAFF. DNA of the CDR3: TGTGCCAGCTCTCTGGACAGGGTAATGAACACTGAAGCTTTCTTT.

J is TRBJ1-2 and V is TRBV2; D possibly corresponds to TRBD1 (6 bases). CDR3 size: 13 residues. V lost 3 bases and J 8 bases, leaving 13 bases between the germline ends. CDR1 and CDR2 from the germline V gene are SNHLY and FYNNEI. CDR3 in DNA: TGTGCCAGCAGTGAGGGTCAGGGGTACGGCTACACCTTC. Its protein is CASSEGQGYGYTF.

The CDR3 sequence is CASRVYSNQPQHF. For the CDR3, the DNA is TGTGCCAGCAGGGTCTATAGCAATCAGCCCCAGCATTTT. V gene TRBV2 combines with J gene TRBJ1-5; D is unclear. V was trimmed by 6 bases and J by 0 bases, leaving 6 bases between them. CDR3 length: 13 residues. Germline CDR1 is SNHLY and CDR2 is FYNNEI.

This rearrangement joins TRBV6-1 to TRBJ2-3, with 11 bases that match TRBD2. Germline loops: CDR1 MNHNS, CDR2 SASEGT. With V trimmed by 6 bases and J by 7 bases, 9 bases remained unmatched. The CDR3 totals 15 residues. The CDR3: CASSQTSGAPNTQYF. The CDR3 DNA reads TGTGCCAGCAGCCAGACTAGCGGGGCACCTAATACGCAGTATTTT.

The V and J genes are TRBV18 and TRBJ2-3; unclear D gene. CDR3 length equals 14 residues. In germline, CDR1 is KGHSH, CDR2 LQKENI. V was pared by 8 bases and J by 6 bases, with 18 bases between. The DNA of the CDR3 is TGTGCCAGCCAAGACTCGGCTACGAGGGATACGCAGTATTTT. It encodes CASQDSATRDTQYF.

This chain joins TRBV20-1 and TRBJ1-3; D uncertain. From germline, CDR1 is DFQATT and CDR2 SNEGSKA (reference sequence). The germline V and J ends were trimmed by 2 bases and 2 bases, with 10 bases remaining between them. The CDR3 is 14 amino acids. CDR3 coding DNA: TGCAGTGCTAGACGGCAGAAGACTGGAAACACCATATATTTT. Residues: CSARRQKTGNTIYF.

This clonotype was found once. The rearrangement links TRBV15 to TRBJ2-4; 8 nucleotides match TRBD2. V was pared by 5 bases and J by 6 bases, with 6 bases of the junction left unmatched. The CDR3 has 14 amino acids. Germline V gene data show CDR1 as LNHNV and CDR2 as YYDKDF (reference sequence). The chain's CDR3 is CATSPQLAVNIQYF. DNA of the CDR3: TGTGCCACCAGCCCTCAACTAGCGGTAAACATTCAGTACTTC.

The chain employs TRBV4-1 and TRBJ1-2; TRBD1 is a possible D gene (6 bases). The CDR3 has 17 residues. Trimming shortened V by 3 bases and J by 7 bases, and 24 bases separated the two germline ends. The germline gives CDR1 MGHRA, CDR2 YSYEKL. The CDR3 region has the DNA TGCGCCAGCAGCCAGAAGGGGGGGGGTCCTATCCGATCTGGCTACACCTTC. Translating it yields CASSQKGGGPIRSGYTF.

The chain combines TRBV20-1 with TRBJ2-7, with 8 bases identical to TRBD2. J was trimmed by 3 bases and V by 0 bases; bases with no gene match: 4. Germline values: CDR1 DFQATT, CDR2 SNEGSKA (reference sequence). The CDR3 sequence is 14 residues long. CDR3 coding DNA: TGCAGTGCTAGAGACCGACTAGCGTACTACGAGCAGTACTTC. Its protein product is CSARDRLAYYEQYF.

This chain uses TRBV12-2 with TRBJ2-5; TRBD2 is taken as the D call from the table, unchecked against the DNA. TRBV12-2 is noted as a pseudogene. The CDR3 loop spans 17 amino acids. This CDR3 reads CASRPSITPFHQETQYF. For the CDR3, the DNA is TGTGCAAGTCGCCCCTCTATAACACCCTTTCATCAAGAGACCCAGTACTTC.

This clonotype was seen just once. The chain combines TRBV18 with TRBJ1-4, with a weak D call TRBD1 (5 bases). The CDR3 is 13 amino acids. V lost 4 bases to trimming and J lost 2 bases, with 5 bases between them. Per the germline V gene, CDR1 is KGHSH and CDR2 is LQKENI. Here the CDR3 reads CASSRDTNEKLFF. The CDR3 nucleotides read TGTGCCAGCTCACGGGACACTAATGAAAAACTGTTTTTT.

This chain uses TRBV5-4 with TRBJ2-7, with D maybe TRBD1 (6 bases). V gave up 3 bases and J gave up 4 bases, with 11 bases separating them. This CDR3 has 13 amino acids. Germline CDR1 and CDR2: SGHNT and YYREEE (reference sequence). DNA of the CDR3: TGTGCCAGCAGCTCCTCCGGGACATACGAGCAGTACTTC. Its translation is CASSSSGTYEQYF.

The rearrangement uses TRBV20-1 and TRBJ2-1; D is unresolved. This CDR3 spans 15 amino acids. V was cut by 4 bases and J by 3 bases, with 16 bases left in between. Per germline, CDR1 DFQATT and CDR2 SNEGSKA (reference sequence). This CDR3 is CSATPASAFYNEQFF. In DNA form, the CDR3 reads TGCAGTGCTACCCCGGCGTCGGCCTTCTACAATGAGCAGTTCTTC.

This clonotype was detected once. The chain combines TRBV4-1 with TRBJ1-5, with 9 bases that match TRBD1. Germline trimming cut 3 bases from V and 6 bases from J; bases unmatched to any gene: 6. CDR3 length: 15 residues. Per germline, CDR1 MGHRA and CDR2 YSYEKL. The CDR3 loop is CASSQPGQGRQPQHF. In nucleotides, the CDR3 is TGCGCCAGCAGCCAGCCGGGACAGGGACGTCAGCCCCAGCATTTT.

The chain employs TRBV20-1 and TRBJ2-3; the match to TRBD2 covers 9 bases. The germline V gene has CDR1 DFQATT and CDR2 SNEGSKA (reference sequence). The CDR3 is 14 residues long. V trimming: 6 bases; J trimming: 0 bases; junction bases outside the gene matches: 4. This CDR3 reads CSAPLAGSTDTQYF. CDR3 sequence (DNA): TGCAGTGCACCCCTAGCGGGGAGCACAGATACGCAGTATTTT.